Listed here are 15 T cell receptor beta chains from one sample, sequenced in a study of cytomegalovirus exposure and HLA in healthy donors. The PCR had 60 Vbeta and 13 Jbeta primers. Here immunoSEQ multiplex PCR was the method, and the copy in TCRdb shows in-frame clones only, minus some. The repertoire includes around 140,000 clones, 75% of them detected once, and more than 6.5% sits in the top ten. The material sequenced was PBMCs. The receptors derive from a man aged 25-45 years in good health and CMV-seronegative.

The V and J genes are TRBV2 and TRBJ1-5, with D hard to call. CDR1 SNHLY and CDR2 FYNNEI come from the germline V gene. The CDR3 has 14 amino acids. Trimming took off 4 bases at V and 7 bases at J, with 14 bases between the two ends. The CDR3 loop reads CASSGLPEGQPQHF. The CDR3 DNA reads TGTGCCAGCAGTGGACTCCCGGAGGGACAGCCCCAGCATTTT.

The J gene is TRBJ2-2, the V gene TRBV30; 16 nucleotides agree with TRBD2. Germline values: CDR1 GTSNPN, CDR2 SVGIG (reference sequence). The CDR3 length is 18 residues. Trimming took 0 bases from V and 6 from J; bases not matched to a gene: 7. CDR3 sequence reads: CAWSVLGLAGGQPGELFF. CDR3 DNA sequence: TGTGCCTGGAGTGTATTGGGACTAGCGGGGGGGCAGCCCGGGGAGCTGTTTTTT.

The J gene is TRBJ2-7, the V gene TRBV6-1; D perhaps matches TRBD1 (6 bases). The ends were cut back, 9 bases at V and 2 bases at J, with 14 bases in the middle. This CDR3 spans 13 amino acids. From germline, CDR1 is MNHNS and CDR2 SASEGT. The DNA of the CDR3 is TGTGCCAGGTCCCAGGGGCCCACCTACGAGCAGTACTTC. As protein: CARSQGPTYEQYF.

V usage is TRBV7-2 and J usage is TRBJ2-3; D call uncertain. Germline assignment: CDR1 SGHTA and CDR2 FQGNSA. The CDR3 consists of 15 residues. V lost 1 base, J lost 2 bases, and 10 bases lay in between. In DNA form, the CDR3 reads TGTGCCAGCAGCTTAGACCCTGCTATCACAGATACGCAGTATTTT. It codes for CASSLDPAITDTQYF.

CDR3 sequence reads: CASSQGQGYYNEQFF. DNA for the CDR3: TGCGCCAGCAGCCAAGGACAGGGTTACTACAATGAGCAGTTCTTC. The J gene is TRBJ2-1, the V gene TRBV4-1, with 7 bases fitting TRBD1. V trimming: 1 base; J trimming: 3 bases; junction bases outside the gene matches: 3. Germline V CDR1 and CDR2: MGHRA, YSYEKL. The CDR3 has 15 amino acids.

The chain employs TRBV4-1 and TRBJ2-1; D is perhaps TRBD2 (6 bases). The CDR3 consists of 13 residues. Trimming took 3 bases from V and 10 from J, leaving 13 bases between them. Germline CDR1 MGHRA, CDR2 YSYEKL. CDR3 in amino acids: CASSQEGVGEQFF. As DNA, the CDR3 is TGCGCCAGCAGCCAGGAGGGCGTCGGGGAGCAGTTCTTC.

The chain has TRBV28 and TRBJ2-1; D is unclear. V was shortened by 4 bases and J by 4 bases, with 14 bases between the two germline ends. The CDR3 is made up of 15 amino acids. Germline V gene data show CDR1 as MDHEN and CDR2 as SYDVKM. The CDR3 DNA follows: TGTGCCAGCAGTTCCCGGGTCTTGATATACAATGAGCAGTTCTTC. Translated: CASSSRVLIYNEQFF.

This chain connects TRBV7-6 to TRBJ2-3; 11 bases are a match to TRBD2. The CDR3 is 15 residues long. Trimming at V came to 4 bases and at J to 4 bases, leaving 4 bases not matched to a gene. CDR1 is SGHVS, CDR2 FNYEAQ, per germline. CDR3 DNA sequence: TGTGCCAGCAGCTCCGTAGCGGGGGGGGCAGATACGCAGTATTTT. Encoded protein: CASSSVAGGADTQYF. Full variable domain (rest looked up from reference TRBV7-6 and TRBJ2-3): GAGVSQSPRYKVTKRGQDVALRCDPISGHVSLYWYRQALGQGPEFLTYFNYEAQQDKSGLPNDRFSAERPEGSISTLTIQRTEQRDSAMYRCASSSVAGGADTQYFGPGTRLTVL.

The rearrangement links TRBV5-4 to TRBJ2-3; tentatively, D is TRBD1 (5 bases). The V and J ends lost 0 bases and 6 bases respectively, with 11 bases between them. CDR1 and CDR2 (germline): SGHNT, YYREEE (reference sequence). The CDR3 has 14 residues. CDR3 sequence reads: CASSLGTAGDTQYF. As DNA, the CDR3 is TGTGCCAGCAGCTTGGGGACGGCAGGGGATACGCAGTATTTT.

The chain links TRBV28 to TRBJ1-5; D uncertain. V lost 3 bases and J lost 7, with 13 bases in between. CDR3 length: 14 residues. Germline V gene data show CDR1 as MDHEN and CDR2 as SYDVKM. The CDR3, as DNA: TGTGCCAGCAGTTTCCCCGGGGTATGGCAGCCCCAGCATTTT. Translating gives CASSFPGVWQPQHF.

The table lists this clone with a count of one. This chain links TRBV7-7 with TRBJ2-7; D ambiguous. V was clipped by 1 base and J by 1 base, with 5 bases between them. This CDR3 is built from 13 residues. Germline-derived CDR1 and CDR2 are SSHAT and FNYEAQ (reference sequence). The CDR3 loop is CASSLDKSYEQYF. In DNA, the CDR3 is TGTGCCAGCAGCTTAGACAAGTCCTACGAGCAGTACTTC.

This chain links TRBV6-1 with TRBJ1-2; TRBD1 aligns across 10 bases. The V gene's germline CDR1 is MNHNS and CDR2 SASEGT. Germline trimming cut 6 bases from V and 7 bases from J; bases unmatched to any gene: 5. The CDR3 is 13 amino acids. The CDR3 sequence is CASRGTGEGGYTF. For the CDR3, the DNA is TGTGCCAGCAGGGGGACAGGGGAGGGTGGCTACACCTTC.

The V gene is TRBV9, the J gene TRBJ1-2, with D possibly being TRBD1 (5 bases). Germline values: CDR1 SGDLS, CDR2 YYNGEE. V was clipped by 7 bases and J by 14 bases, with 21 bases between them. The CDR3 runs to 12 residues. Written as DNA, the CDR3 is TGTGCCAGCGTCCTTCACTCCCGGTGGACAACCTTC. Translating gives CASVLHSRWTTF.

V gene TRBV27 combines with J gene TRBJ1-4; D gene unclear. This CDR3 comprises 15 residues. Per germline, CDR1 MNHEY and CDR2 SMNVEV (reference sequence). V was clipped by 5 bases and J by 7 bases, with 17 bases between them. The CDR3 sequence is CASSLLAGLGEKLFF. For the CDR3, the DNA is TGTGCCAGCAGTCTACTGGCAGGACTTGGTGAAAAACTGTTTTTT. The full variable domain, in which reference TRBV27 and TRBJ1-4 provide the parts outside the CDR3, is EAQVTQNPRYLITVTGKKLTVTCSQNMNHEYMSWYRQDPGLGLRQIYYSMNVEVTDKGDVPEGYKVSRKEKRNFPLILESPSPNQTSLYFCASSLLAGLGEKLFFGSGTQLSVL.

The rearrangement links TRBV27 to TRBJ2-1, with TRBD2 matching over 7 bases. J was trimmed by 6 bases and V by 2 bases; bases with no gene match: 10. Germline assignment: CDR1 MNHEY and CDR2 SMNVEV (reference sequence). The CDR3 loop spans 16 amino acids. The CDR3 sequence is CASSLLGGRPLNEQFF. The CDR3, as DNA: TGTGCCAGCAGTTTACTGGGCGGGAGACCCCTCAATGAGCAGTTCTTC.